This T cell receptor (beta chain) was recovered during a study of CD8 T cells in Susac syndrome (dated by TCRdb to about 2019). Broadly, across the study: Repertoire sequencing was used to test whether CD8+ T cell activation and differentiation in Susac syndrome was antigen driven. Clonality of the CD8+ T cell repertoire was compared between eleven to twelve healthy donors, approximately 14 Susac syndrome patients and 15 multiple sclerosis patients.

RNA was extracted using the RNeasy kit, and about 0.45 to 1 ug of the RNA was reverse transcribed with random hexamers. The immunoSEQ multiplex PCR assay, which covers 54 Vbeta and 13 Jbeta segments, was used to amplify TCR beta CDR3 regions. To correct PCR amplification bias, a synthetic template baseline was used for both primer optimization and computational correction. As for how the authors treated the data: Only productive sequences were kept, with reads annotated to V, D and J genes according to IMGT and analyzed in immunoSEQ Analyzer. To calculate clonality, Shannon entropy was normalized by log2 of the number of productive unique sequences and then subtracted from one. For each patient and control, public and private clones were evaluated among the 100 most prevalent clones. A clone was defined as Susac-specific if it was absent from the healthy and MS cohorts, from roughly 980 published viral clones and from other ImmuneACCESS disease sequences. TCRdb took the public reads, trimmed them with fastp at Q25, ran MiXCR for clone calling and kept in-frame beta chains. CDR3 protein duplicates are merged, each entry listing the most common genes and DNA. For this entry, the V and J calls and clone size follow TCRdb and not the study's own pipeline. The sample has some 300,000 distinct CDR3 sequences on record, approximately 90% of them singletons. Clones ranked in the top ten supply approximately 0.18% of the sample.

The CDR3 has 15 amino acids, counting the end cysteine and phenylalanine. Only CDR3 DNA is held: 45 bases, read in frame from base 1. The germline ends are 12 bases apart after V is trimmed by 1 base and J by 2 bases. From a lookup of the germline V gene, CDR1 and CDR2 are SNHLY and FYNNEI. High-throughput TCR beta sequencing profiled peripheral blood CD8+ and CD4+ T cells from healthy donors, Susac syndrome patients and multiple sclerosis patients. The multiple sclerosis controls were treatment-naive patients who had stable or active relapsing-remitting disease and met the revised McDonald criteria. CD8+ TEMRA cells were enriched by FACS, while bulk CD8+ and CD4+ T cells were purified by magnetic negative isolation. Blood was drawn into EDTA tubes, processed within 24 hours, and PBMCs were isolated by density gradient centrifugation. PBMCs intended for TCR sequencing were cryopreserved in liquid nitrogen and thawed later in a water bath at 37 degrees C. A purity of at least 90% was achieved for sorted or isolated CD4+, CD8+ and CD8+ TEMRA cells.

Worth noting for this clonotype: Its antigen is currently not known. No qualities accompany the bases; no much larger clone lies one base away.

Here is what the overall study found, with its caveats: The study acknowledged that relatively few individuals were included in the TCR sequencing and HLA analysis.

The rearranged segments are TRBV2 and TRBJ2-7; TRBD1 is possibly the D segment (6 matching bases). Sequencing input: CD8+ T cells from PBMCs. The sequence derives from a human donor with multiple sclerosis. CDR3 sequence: CASSEDTGWAYEQYF. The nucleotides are TGTGCCAGCAGTGAAGACACAGGGTGGGCCTACGAGCAGTACTTC. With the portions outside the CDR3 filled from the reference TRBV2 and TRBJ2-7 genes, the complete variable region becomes EPEVTQTPSHQVTQMGQEVILRCVPISNHLYFYWYRQILGQKVEFLVSFYNNEISEKSEIFDDQFSVERPDGSNFTLKIRSTKLEDSAMYFCASSEDTGWAYEQYFGPGTRLTVT.